This T cell receptor (beta chain) was documented in a study of OX40 agonist ivuxolimab in advanced cancers. The germline CDR1 and CDR2 sequences are SGHVS and FNYEAQ. This CDR3 has 13 residues. The ends were cut back, 5 bases at V and 3 bases at J, with 10 bases in the middle. The protocol was immunoSEQ multiplex PCR, while the TCRdb copy is restricted to in-frame clones and leaves out a portion. Among about 13,000 clones listed, around four fifths were seen once. This rearrangement joins TRBV7-6 to TRBJ1-2; possible D gene TRBD1, 6 bases. Here the sequenced sample was CD4+ or CD8+ T cells sorted from blood, taken in a trial of the OX40 agonist ivuxolimab. The receptor comes from an adult with an advanced solid tumor such as melanoma, head and neck, liver or kidney cancer. In DNA, the CDR3 is TGTGCCAGCAGCCCTACAGGGTACTATGGCTACACCTTC. As protein: CASSPTGYYGYTF.